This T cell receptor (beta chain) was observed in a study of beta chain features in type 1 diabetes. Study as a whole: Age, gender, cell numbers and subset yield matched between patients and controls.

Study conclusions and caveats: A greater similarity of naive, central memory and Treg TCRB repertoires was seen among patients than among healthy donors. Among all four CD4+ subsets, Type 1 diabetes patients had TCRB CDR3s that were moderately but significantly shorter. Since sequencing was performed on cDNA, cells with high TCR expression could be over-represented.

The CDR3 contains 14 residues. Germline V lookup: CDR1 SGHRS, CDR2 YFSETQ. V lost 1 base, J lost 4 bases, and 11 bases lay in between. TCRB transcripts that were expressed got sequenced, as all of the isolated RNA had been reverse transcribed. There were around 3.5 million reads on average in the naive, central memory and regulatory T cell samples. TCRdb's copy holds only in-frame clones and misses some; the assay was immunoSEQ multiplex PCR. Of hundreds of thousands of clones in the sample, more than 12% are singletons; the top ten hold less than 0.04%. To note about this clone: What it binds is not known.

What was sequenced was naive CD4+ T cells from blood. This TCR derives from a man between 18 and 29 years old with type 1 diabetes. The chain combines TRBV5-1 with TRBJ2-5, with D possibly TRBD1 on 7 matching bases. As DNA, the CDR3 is TGCGCCAGCAGCTTGCGCAGGGGGGCAGAGACCCAGTACTTC. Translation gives CASSLRRGAETQYF.